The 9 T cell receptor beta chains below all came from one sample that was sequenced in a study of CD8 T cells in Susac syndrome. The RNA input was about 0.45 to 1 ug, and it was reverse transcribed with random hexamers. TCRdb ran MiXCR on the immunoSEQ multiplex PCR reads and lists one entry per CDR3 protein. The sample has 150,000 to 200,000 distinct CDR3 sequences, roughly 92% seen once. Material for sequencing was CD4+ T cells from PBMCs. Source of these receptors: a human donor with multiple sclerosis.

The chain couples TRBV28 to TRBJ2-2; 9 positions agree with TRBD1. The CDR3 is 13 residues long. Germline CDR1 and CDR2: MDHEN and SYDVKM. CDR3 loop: CAGGTGLAGELFF. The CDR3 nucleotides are TGTGCAGGAGGGACAGGGCTGGCCGGGGAGCTGTTTTTT.

Written as DNA, the CDR3 is TGTGCCAGTAGTAGCCCCGGGGGTTCAACCTACAATGAGCAGTTCTTC. This codes for CASSSPGGSTYNEQFF. The chain links TRBV19 to TRBJ2-1; tentative D call: TRBD2 (6 bases). Germline CDR1 is LNHDA and CDR2 is SQIVND (reference sequence). Trimming stripped 4 bases from V and 2 bases from J, with 15 bases between. The CDR3 spans 16 residues.

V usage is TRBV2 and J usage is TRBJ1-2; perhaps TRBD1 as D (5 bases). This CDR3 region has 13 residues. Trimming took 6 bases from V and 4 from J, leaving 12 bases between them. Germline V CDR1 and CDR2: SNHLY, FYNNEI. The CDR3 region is CASRGPGGYGYTF. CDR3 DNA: TGTGCCAGCAGGGGACCCGGGGGCTATGGCTACACCTTC.

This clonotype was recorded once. CDR3 DNA sequence: TGCGCCAGCAGCCCCCTAGCGGTTGAACGCTACAATGAGCAGTTCTTC. It encodes CASSPLAVERYNEQFF. This chain joins TRBV4-3 and TRBJ2-1; 7 bases are shared with TRBD2. Germline CDR1 is LGHNA and CDR2 is YSLEER. The CDR3 runs to 16 residues. V was clipped by 4 bases and J by 3 bases; unmatched bases: 9.

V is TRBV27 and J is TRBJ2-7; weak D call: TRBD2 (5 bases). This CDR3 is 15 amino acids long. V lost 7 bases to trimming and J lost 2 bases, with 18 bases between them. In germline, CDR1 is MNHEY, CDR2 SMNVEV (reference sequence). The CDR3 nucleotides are TGTGCCAGCATCGCTTACTTCGGGGAAGCCTACGAGCAGTACTTC. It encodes CASIAYFGEAYEQYF.

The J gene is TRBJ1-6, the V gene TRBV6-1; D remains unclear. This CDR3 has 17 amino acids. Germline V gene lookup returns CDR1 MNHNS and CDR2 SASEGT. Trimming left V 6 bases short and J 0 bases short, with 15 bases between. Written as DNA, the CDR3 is TGTGCCAGCAGCTCCCGGGGAGCAAGCTCCTATAATTCACCCCTCCACTTT. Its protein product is CASSSRGASSYNSPLHF.

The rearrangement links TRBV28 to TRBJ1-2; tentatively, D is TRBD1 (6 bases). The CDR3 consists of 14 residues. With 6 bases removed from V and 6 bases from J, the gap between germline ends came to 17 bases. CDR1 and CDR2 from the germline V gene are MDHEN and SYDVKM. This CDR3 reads CASSPEQGFNGYTF. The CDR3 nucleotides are TGTGCCAGCAGCCCGGAACAGGGCTTTAATGGCTACACCTTC.

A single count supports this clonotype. Written as DNA, the CDR3 is TGTGCCAGCAGTATAGGGGGAAATTCACCCCTCCACTTT. This codes for CASSIGGNSPLHF. This sequence joins TRBV2 and TRBJ1-6, with D possibly matching TRBD1 (6 bases). Per the germline V gene, CDR1 is SNHLY and CDR2 is FYNNEI. CDR3 length: 13 amino acids. The V end was cut by 5 bases, the J end by 7 bases, with 9 bases between.

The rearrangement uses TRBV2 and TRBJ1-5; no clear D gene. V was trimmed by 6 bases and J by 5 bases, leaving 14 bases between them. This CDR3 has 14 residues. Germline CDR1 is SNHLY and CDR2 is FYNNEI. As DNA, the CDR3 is TGTGCCAGCAGCGAAAATGTAGTGGATCAGCCCCAGCATTTT. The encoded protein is CASSENVVDQPQHF.